The 12 T cell receptor beta chains below were found in one sample sequenced in a study of T cells in Graves' hyperthyroidism and ophthalmopathy. RNA transcripts gave rise to amplified TCR beta CDR3 regions. When the TCR CDR3 underwent first-round RT-PCR, the HTBI primer set was used. In TCRdb, the multiplex PCR reads were re-called with MiXCR into one record per CDR3 protein. The sample lists fewer than 350,000 distinct CDR3 sequences, around a fifth occurring once. Source material: blood. The receptors were sampled from a woman aged 45 to 65 with Graves' hyperthyroidism.

Ten or more counts support this clonotype. This chain connects TRBV9 to TRBJ1-1, with D unclear. The CDR3 contains 13 residues. Germline V gene data show CDR1 as SGDLS and CDR2 as YYNGEE. Trimming pared 0 bases from V and 1 base from J, leaving 4 bases between. The CDR3 DNA is TGTGCCAGCAGCGTAGGACCGAACACTGAAGCTTTCTTT. Translating gives CASSVGPNTEAFF.

This clonotype was seen at least ten times. This chain connects TRBV19 to TRBJ1-1; maybe TRBD1 (6 bases). The CDR3 loop spans 13 amino acids. V lost 3 bases and J lost 4, with 9 bases in between. Germline CDR1 is LNHDA and CDR2 is SQIVND (reference sequence). CDR3 DNA: TGTGCCAGTAGTATTCAGGGGAGCACTGAAGCTTTCTTT. Protein product: CASSIQGSTEAFF.

In nucleotides, the CDR3 is TGTGCCACCAGTGATTTTCCGGGACAGGGGCCCCACCGGGAGGCCCAGCATTTT. It encodes CATSDFPGQGPHREAQHF. The rearrangement joins TRBV24-1 to TRBJ1-5; 10 nucleotides line up with TRBD1. In germline, CDR1 is KGHDR, CDR2 SFDVKD. The V and J ends lost 1 base and 11 bases, in that order; junction bases with no gene match: 16. The CDR3 consists of 18 residues.

This clonotype turned up a few times. The rearrangement uses TRBV6-2 or TRBV6-3 and TRBJ2-7; the D gene could be TRBD1 or TRBD2 (5 bases each). The CDR3 sequence is 14 residues long. The germline CDR1 and CDR2 sequences are MNHEY and SVGEGT. Trimming left V 5 bases short and J 6 bases short, with 17 bases between. The CDR3 DNA is TGTGCCAGCAGTACTCCCGGGGCTCTGGGCGAGCAGTACTTC. It codes for CASSTPGALGEQYF.

This clonotype was seen more than once but under ten times. Being one base from a much bigger clone, this may be a read error. The chain combines TRBV27 with TRBJ1-1; maybe TRBD1 (6 bases). Germline V gene data show CDR1 as MNHEY and CDR2 as SMNVEV (reference sequence). The CDR3 covers 13 residues. CDR3 protein: CASRVQGKMEASF. The CDR3 region has the DNA TGTGCCAGTCGAGTACAGGGTAAAATGGAAGCTTCCTTT.

This clonotype has a handful of counts. The chain employs TRBV7-9 and TRBJ1-1, with 7 bases fitting TRBD1. Losses at the gene ends were 9 bases for V and 8 bases for J; bases not matched to a gene: 6. This CDR3 region has 11 residues. Germline-derived CDR1 and CDR2 are SEHNR and FQNEAQ (reference sequence). CDR3 protein: CASQTGVEAFF. CDR3 nucleotide sequence: TGTGCCAGTCAAACAGGGGTGGAAGCTTTCTTT. Together with reference TRBV7-9 and TRBJ1-1, the CDR3 gives the full variable domain: DTGVSQNPRHKITKRGQNVTFRCDPISEHNRLYWYRQTLGQGPEFLTYFQNEAQLEKSRLLSDRFSAERPKGSFSTLEIQRTEQGDSAMYLCASQTGVEAFFGQGTRLTVV.

The V and J genes are TRBV5-1 and TRBJ2-5; D possibly corresponds to TRBD2 (6 bases). Trimming pared 3 bases from V and 1 base from J, leaving 13 bases between. The CDR3 runs 15 residues. Germline CDR1 SGHRS, CDR2 YFSETQ. The chain's CDR3 is CASSSSAGSQETQYF. Written as DNA, the CDR3 is TGCGCCAGCAGCTCGAGCGCGGGGAGCCAAGAGACCCAGTACTTC. The full variable domain, in which reference TRBV5-1 and TRBJ2-5 provide the parts outside the CDR3, is KAGVTQTPRYLIKTRGQQVTLSCSPISGHRSVSWYQQTPGQGLQFLFEYFSETQRNKGNFPGRFSGRQFSNSRSEMNVSTLELGDSALYLCASSSSAGSQETQYFGPGTRLLVL.

This clonotype was seen at least ten times. The chain has TRBV20-1 and TRBJ1-1, with TRBD1 matching over 8 bases. The CDR3 is made up of 14 amino acids. V lost 1 base to trimming and J lost 5 bases; unmatched junction nucleotides: 6. Germline CDR1 is DFQATT and CDR2 is SNEGSKA (reference sequence). The CDR3 reads CSARGDRGGTEAFF. The CDR3, as DNA: TGCAGTGCTAGAGGCGACAGGGGAGGGACTGAAGCTTTCTTT.

V gene TRBV11-2 combines with J gene TRBJ1-1; unclear D gene. Trimming took off 3 bases at V and 4 bases at J, with 18 bases between the two ends. The CDR3 runs to 16 residues. Germline-derived CDR1 and CDR2 are SGHAT and FQNNGV. The CDR3 sequence is CASSLKFAWRGTEAFF. The DNA for the CDR3 is TGTGCCAGCAGCTTGAAGTTCGCCTGGAGAGGCACTGAAGCTTTCTTT.

This clonotype was observed many times. The chain joins TRBV12-3 or TRBV12-4 to TRBJ1-5, with D unresolved. This CDR3 is built from 16 residues. V was trimmed by 3 bases and J by 0 bases, leaving 12 bases between them. CDR3 sequence reads: CASSFSGSPSNQPQHF. The CDR3 nucleotides read TGTGCCAGCAGTTTTAGCGGCAGCCCTAGCAATCAGCCCCAGCATTTT.

This clonotype has only one observation. V is TRBV15 and J is TRBJ2-1, with D possibly TRBD2 on 5 matching bases. This CDR3 has 15 residues. The V gene's germline CDR1 is LNHNV and CDR2 YYDKDF (reference sequence). With 1 base removed from V and 4 bases from J, the gap between germline ends came to 11 bases. As DNA, the CDR3 is TGTGCCACCAGCAGAGTATTAGCGAATTACAATGAGCAGTTCTTC. Its protein product is CATSRVLANYNEQFF.

This clonotype came up once. The gene calls are TRBV28 and TRBJ1-2, with TRBD1 identical over 7 bases. Per germline, CDR1 MDHEN and CDR2 SYDVKM. Losses at the gene ends were 6 bases for V and 4 bases for J; bases not matched to a gene: 11. The CDR3 length is 15 residues. CDR3 DNA: TGTGCCAGCAGACTCCCCGGGACAGCCTTCTATGGCTACACCTTC. Translated: CASRLPGTAFYGYTF.